The sequence of this T cell receptor beta chain was determined in a study of glioma-infiltrating T cells. General observations from the study: Very few CDR3 sequences were shared between tissue and blood.

TCR alpha and beta CDR3 regions were amplified from RNA using iRepertoire nested multiplex PCR. In TCRdb, the multiplex PCR reads were re-called with MiXCR into one record per CDR3 protein. The sample lists 93,000 or so distinct CDR3 sequences; around 28% were seen once. A remark on this clonotype: Its specificity is not known.

Source material: glioma tissue, nonneoplastic brain tissue, or PBMCs (not recorded which). The sequence was collected from a human donor with low-grade glioma or glioblastoma, undergoing nonglioma brain surgery, or in good health (not recorded which).

CDR3 in amino acids: CASSSQGVVVDTQYF. The CDR3 coding sequence is TGTGCCAGCAGCTCTCAGGGAGTTGTGGTAGATACGCAGTATTTT. The chain combines TRBV7-9 with TRBJ2-3, with D perhaps assigned TRBD1 or TRBD2 (5 bases each). This CDR3 spans 15 amino acids. The V gene lost 4 bases and the J gene lost 5 bases, with 16 bases spanning the gap. The germline CDR1 and CDR2 sequences are SEHNR and FQNEAQ (reference sequence). Full variable domain (rest looked up from reference TRBV7-9 and TRBJ2-3): DTGVSQNPRHKITKRGQNVTFRCDPISEHNRLYWYRQTLGQGPEFLTYFQNEAQLEKSRLLSDRFSAERPKGSFSTLEIQRTEQGDSAMYLCASSSQGVVVDTQYFGPGTRLTVL.